The 15 T cell receptor beta chains reported below all come from one sample, sequenced in a study of blood T cell repertoires in COVID-19. The method was immunoSEQ multiplex PCR; TCRdb's version includes in-frame clones alone and lacks a portion of them. The sample includes 15,000 to 20,000 clones, 65% to 85% seen only once; the top ten take roughly 13%. The sample taken for sequencing was peripheral blood. These receptors were obtained from a man aged 35 to 55 with active or convalescent COVID-19.

V gene TRBV18 combines with J gene TRBJ1-2, with TRBD1 matching 9 bases. Germline loops: CDR1 KGHSH, CDR2 LQKENI. This CDR3 spans 14 amino acids. V was clipped by 2 bases and J by 8 bases; unmatched bases: 6. In nucleotides, the CDR3 is TGTGCCAGCTCACCAGAGGGACAGGGTAGCGGCTACACCTTC. Its translation is CASSPEGQGSGYTF.

This sequence joins TRBV19 and TRBJ1-4, with a tentative D call TRBD1 (5 bases). This CDR3 contains 15 residues. From germline, CDR1 is LNHDA and CDR2 SQIVND (reference sequence). With 2 bases removed from V and 2 bases from J, the gap between germline ends came to 9 bases. The CDR3 DNA reads TGTGCCAGTAGTATAATCGGGGGGACTAATGAAAAACTGTTTTTT. Residues: CASSIIGGTNEKLFF.

CDR3 sequence (DNA): TGTGCCAGCAGCTTCCAGGGAACAGATACGCAGTATTTT. Its translation: CASSFQGTDTQYF. The chain has TRBV9 and TRBJ2-3, with a possible D match to TRBD1 (5 bases). CDR1 and CDR2 from the germline V gene are SGDLS and YYNGEE. V shed 4 bases and J shed 3 bases, with 9 bases lying between them. The CDR3 runs to 13 residues.

This rearrangement joins TRBV6-5 to TRBJ1-6; weak D call: TRBD1 (6 bases). The CDR3 covers 15 residues. V shed 7 bases and J shed 7 bases, with 17 bases lying between them. Looked up from germline, CDR1 is MNHEY and CDR2 is SVGAGI. Written as DNA, the CDR3 is TGTGCCAGCAACAGGGTCACCCCTTGGAATTCACCCCTCCACTTT. Translating gives CASNRVTPWNSPLHF.

This clone occurred a few times. In nucleotides, the CDR3 is TGTGCCAGCAGTTACTGGCAGTCCTACGAGCAGTACTTC. It codes for CASSYWQSYEQYF. The rearrangement links TRBV6-2 or TRBV6-3 to TRBJ2-7; D is unclear. Germline CDR1 is MNHEY and CDR2 is SVGEGT. This CDR3 spans 13 amino acids. Deletions cut 1 base from V and 1 base from J, with 5 bases between.

The rearrangement links TRBV27 to TRBJ1-4; 7 bases are shared with TRBD1. Germline CDR1 is MNHEY and CDR2 is SMNVEV (reference sequence). The CDR3 extends over 15 amino acids. The J segment lost 0 bases and the V segment lost 8 bases, leaving 6 bases of the junction unmatched. Here the CDR3 DNA reads TGTGCCAGCGCGGACAGGACAGCAACTAATGAAAAACTGTTTTTT. This sequence encodes CASADRTATNEKLFF. Filled out from reference TRBV27 and TRBJ1-4, the complete variable domain reads EAQVTQNPRYLITVTGKKLTVTCSQNMNHEYMSWYRQDPGLGLRQIYYSMNVEVTDKGDVPEGYKVSRKEKRNFPLILESPSPNQTSLYFCASADRTATNEKLFFGSGTQLSVL.

The rearrangement uses TRBV15 and TRBJ1-4; tentative D call: TRBD1 (5 bases). Trimming took 1 base from V and 3 from J, leaving 12 bases between them. The CDR3 runs to 16 residues. The germline V gene encodes CDR1 LNHNV and CDR2 YYDKDF (reference sequence). The CDR3 sequence: CATSRVPGTSNEKLFF. The CDR3 DNA sequence: TGTGCCACCAGCAGAGTACCCGGGACTTCTAATGAAAAACTGTTTTTT.

CDR3 region: CASSQVPGGGENNEQFF. The CDR3 DNA follows: TGCGCCAGCAGCCAAGTCCCTGGCGGGGGAGAGAACAATGAGCAGTTCTTC. The J gene is TRBJ2-1, the V gene TRBV4-1; 7 positions agree with TRBD2. Germline V gives CDR1 MGHRA, CDR2 YSYEKL. The V gene end was trimmed by 1 base and the J gene end by 5 bases; junction bases not matched to a gene: 11. This CDR3 contains 17 residues.

In DNA form, the CDR3 reads TGTGCCAGCAGCTCACTAGCGGGGGGCACCGGGGAGCTGTTTTTT. As protein: CASSSLAGGTGELFF. This chain uses TRBV7-2 with TRBJ2-2; 12 positions agree with TRBD2. The CDR3 has 15 amino acids. Looked up from germline, CDR1 is SGHTA and CDR2 is FQGNSA. With 4 bases clipped from V and 4 bases from J, the junction kept 1 base outside the gene matches.

The gene calls are TRBV7-9 and TRBJ2-1; no reliable D call. The length of the CDR3 is 11 residues. With 5 bases removed from V and 10 bases from J, the gap between germline ends came to 9 bases. In germline, CDR1 is SEHNR, CDR2 FQNEAQ (reference sequence). DNA for the CDR3: TGTGCCAGCAGCCCCTCAGTCGAGCAGTTCTTC. This encodes CASSPSVEQFF.

The gene calls are TRBV12-3 or TRBV12-4 and TRBJ1-2; 12 nucleotides align to TRBD1. This CDR3 has 13 residues. V trimming: 11 bases; J trimming: 8 bases; junction bases outside the gene matches: 9. In DNA, the CDR3 is TGTGCCTCTCCGGGACAGGGGGCGAAGGGCTACACCTTC. Encoded protein: CASPGQGAKGYTF.

Relative to its sample, this clone is medium-sized. The chain links TRBV19 to TRBJ1-1; the D is unclear. The V gene lost 8 bases and the J gene lost 4 bases, with 14 bases spanning the gap. The CDR3 is 13 residues long. Germline CDR1 and CDR2: LNHDA and SQIVND (reference sequence). The CDR3 bases are TGTGCCAGTCGGATAGGGAGCGGCACTGAAGCTTTCTTT. Amino acids: CASRIGSGTEAFF.

This sequence joins TRBV30 and TRBJ1-5, with no clear D. With 0 bases removed from V and 4 bases from J, the gap between germline ends came to 7 bases. Germline assignment: CDR1 GTSNPN and CDR2 SVGIG (reference sequence). CDR3 length equals 13 residues. The CDR3 sequence: CAWSVYSNQPQHF. In DNA, the CDR3 is TGTGCCTGGAGTGTATACAGTAATCAGCCCCAGCATTTT.

The genes are TRBV28 and TRBJ2-7, with 7 bases fitting TRBD1. The CDR3 loop spans 14 amino acids. V lost 6 bases, J lost 0 bases, and 5 bases stayed unmatched. The germline CDR1 and CDR2 sequences are MDHEN and SYDVKM. For the CDR3, the DNA is TGTGCCAGCAGCCGGACAGGTTACTCCTACGAGCAGTACTTC. Its translation: CASSRTGYSYEQYF.

This clone was seen only a few times. The rearrangement uses TRBV2 and TRBJ2-2; 10 positions agree with TRBD2. Germline V lookup: CDR1 SNHLY, CDR2 FYNNEI. The junction had 7 bases not matched to a gene; V was cut back by 8 bases and J by 4 bases. The CDR3 length is 15 residues. Written as DNA, the CDR3 is TGTGCCAGCCGGGCTAGCGGGGGCCGCACCGGGGAGCTGTTTTTT. Translated, it gives CASRASGGRTGELFF.